These 19 T cell receptor beta chains were all obtained from the same sample, sequenced in a study of blood T cells in healthy people across ages. Sample-barcoded 5' priming and a J-beta primer mix drove a second PCR of roughly 6 to 12 cycles. TCRdb re-called the 5' RACE reads through MiXCR, storing one row per CDR3 protein. The top ten clones hold roughly 3.1% of a sample with around 800,000 distinct CDR3 sequences, roughly 24% of them seen once. These same records also appear under a second study, on T cells of mothers and their children.

Input material: blood. The receptors here all came from a boy younger than 18 in good health.

This clonotype was observed a few times. CDR3 nucleotides: TGTGCCAGCAGCTTAAGGGGGAACTCCTACAATGAGCAGTTCTTC. Protein sequence: CASSLRGNSYNEQFF. The chain is built from TRBV11-2 and TRBJ2-1; D may be TRBD1 (6 bases). The germline gives CDR1 SGHAT, CDR2 FQNNGV. With 2 bases removed from V and 0 bases from J, the gap between germline ends came to 8 bases. The CDR3 has 15 residues. Supplemented by reference TRBV11-2 and TRBJ2-1, the full variable domain reads EAGVAQSPRYKIIEKRQSVAFWCNPISGHATLYWYQQILGQGPKLLIQFQNNGVVDDSQLPKDRFSAERLKGVDSTLKIQPAKLEDSAVYLCASSLRGNSYNEQFFGPGTRLTVL.

The rearrangement uses TRBV5-5 and TRBJ2-3, with D unclear. The CDR3 consists of 16 residues. V lost 4 bases to trimming and J lost 0 bases, with 15 bases between them. CDR1 and CDR2 (germline): SGHKS, YYEKEE (reference sequence). The CDR3 protein is CASSPPGIASTDTQYF. The CDR3 coding sequence is TGTGCCAGCAGCCCCCCGGGTATCGCTAGCACAGATACGCAGTATTTT.

The rearrangement joins TRBV12-3 or TRBV12-4 to TRBJ2-3; possible D gene TRBD2, 5 bases. CDR3 length: 14 amino acids. V was pared by 6 bases and J by 1 base, with 11 bases between. The CDR3 protein is CASSQDWRTDTQYF. The CDR3, as DNA: TGTGCCAGCAGCCAGGACTGGCGCACAGATACGCAGTATTTT.

The V gene is TRBV5-1, the J gene TRBJ2-7; the D is unclear. The CDR3 loop spans 13 amino acids. The V and J ends lost 8 bases and 1 base respectively, with 13 bases between them. From germline, CDR1 is SGHRS and CDR2 YFSETQ. The CDR3, as DNA: TGCGCCAGTTCTCGACTGCAGTCCTACGAGCAGTACTTC. Its translation is CASSRLQSYEQYF.

This clonotype has a handful of counts. This rearrangement joins TRBV5-5 to TRBJ1-2; D remains unclear. V gave up 2 bases and J gave up 2 bases, with 10 bases separating them. The CDR3 length is 14 residues. Germline-derived CDR1 and CDR2 are SGHKS and YYEKEE (reference sequence). Here the CDR3 reads CASSFNPPNYGYTF. The CDR3 DNA sequence: TGTGCCAGCAGCTTTAATCCGCCCAACTATGGCTACACCTTC.

This chain joins TRBV2 and TRBJ1-1, with D hard to call. The CDR3 has 11 residues. Trimming pared 11 bases from V and 5 bases from J, leaving 12 bases between. The V gene's germline CDR1 is SNHLY and CDR2 FYNNEI. CDR3: CAQMVRTEAFF. The DNA for the CDR3 is TGTGCCCAAATGGTCAGGACTGAAGCTTTCTTT.

Only a few counts were recorded for this clonotype. The CDR3 DNA reads as TGTGCCAGCAGCTTAGGGGGGGGCGCCGTTGAAGCTTTCTTT. Its translation: CASSLGGGAVEAFF. The chain couples TRBV7-3 to TRBJ1-1; D is possibly TRBD1 (6 bases). Germline V gene data show CDR1 as SGHTA and CDR2 as FQGTGA. V lost 2 bases to trimming and J lost 7 bases, with 14 bases between them. CDR3 size: 14 residues.

The V gene is TRBV25-1, the J gene TRBJ2-4; a weak D match, TRBD1 (6 bases). V lost 6 bases, J lost 0 bases, and 21 bases lay in between. The CDR3 consists of 18 residues. Germline CDR1 is MGHDK and CDR2 is SYGVNS. The CDR3 DNA is TGTGCCAGCAGCCGCCCACCACTCAGGGGATTAGCCAAAAACATTCAGTACTTC. Protein product: CASSRPPLRGLAKNIQYF.

This clonotype was observed a few times. An end of the junction does not agree with germline; a read error may underlie this. The V and J genes are TRBV5-1 and TRBJ2-7; D possibly corresponds to TRBD2 (6 bases). Germline lookup yields CDR1 SGHRS and CDR2 YFSETQ. The CDR3 contains 15 residues. The CDR3 bases are TGTGCCAGCAGCTTAGGAGGGACGGTCTCCTACGAGCAGTACTTC. It codes for CASSLGGTVSYEQYF.

The chain carries TRBV4-1 and TRBJ2-5; D might be TRBD2 (6 bases). The end of the DNA fits TRBJ2-1 better, so the J call may be wrong. CDR1 is MGHRA, CDR2 YSYEKL, per germline. The CDR3 runs 16 residues. The CDR3 loop reads CASSPLTRREYNEQFF. In nucleotides, the CDR3 is TGCGCCAGCAGCCCTCTGACCCGACGGGAGTACAATGAGCAGTTCTTC.

The chain couples TRBV20-1 to TRBJ1-5, with no clear D. Germline V gives CDR1 DFQATT, CDR2 SNEGSKA (reference sequence). V was pared by 2 bases and J by 4 bases, with 9 bases between. CDR3 length: 13 residues. CDR3 nucleotide sequence: TGCAGTGCTAGAAGTCGCCAGAATCAGCCCCAGCATTTT. Translated: CSARSRQNQPQHF.

This clonotype was counted a few times. This chain links TRBV7-6 with TRBJ2-1; the D gene is possibly TRBD1 (6 bases). V was trimmed by 5 bases and J by 4 bases, leaving 9 bases between them. Germline V gene sequence: CDR1 SGHVS, CDR2 FNYEAQ. The CDR3 covers 13 residues. The CDR3 is CASSRTAYNEQFF. The CDR3 region has the DNA TGTGCCAGCAGCAGGACAGCTTACAATGAGCAGTTCTTC.

The CDR3 DNA follows: TGTGCCAGCAGCCAAGATTTCTACAATGAGCAGTTCTTC. Translated: CASSQDFYNEQFF. This chain connects TRBV14 to TRBJ2-1; D unresolved. V lost 0 bases and J 3 bases, leaving 3 bases between the germline ends. The CDR3 length is 13 residues. Germline V gene data show CDR1 as SGHDN and CDR2 as FVKESK.

The rearrangement joins TRBV7-3 to TRBJ2-7, with D possibly matching TRBD1 (6 bases). The CDR3 has 13 amino acids. Trimming left V 5 bases short and J 7 bases short, with 15 bases between. The germline V gene encodes CDR1 SGHTA and CDR2 FQGTGA. CDR3 amino acids: CASSTGPTGEQYF. The CDR3 DNA reads TGTGCCAGCAGCACAGGGCCTACCGGAGAGCAGTACTTC.

This clonotype was counted between two and nine times. V and J are TRBV2 and TRBJ2-1, with D maybe TRBD2 (6 bases). The tail of the sequence fits TRBJ2-5 better, so the J call may be wrong. CDR3 size: 14 residues. Per the germline V gene, CDR1 is SNHLY and CDR2 is FYNNEI. As DNA, the CDR3 is TGTGCCAGCAGCTCCAGCGGCGGGGAAGAGACCCAGTACTTC. Encoded protein: CASSSSGGEETQYF.

This chain uses TRBV20-1 with TRBJ1-2, with 7 bases lining up with TRBD1. V gave up 6 bases and J gave up 2 bases; unmatched junction bases: 9. CDR1 and CDR2 from the germline V gene are DFQATT and SNEGSKA (reference sequence). The CDR3 is 14 amino acids. The DNA of the CDR3 is TGCAGTGCCCTTACCGGGACAGAGAACTATGGCTACACCTTC. Amino acids: CSALTGTENYGYTF.

A few counts support this clonotype. The chain joins TRBV20-1 to TRBJ2-1, with D possibly called TRBD1 or TRBD2 (5 bases each). This CDR3 spans 13 amino acids. Germline CDR1 DFQATT, CDR2 SNEGSKA (reference sequence). Trimming took 2 bases from V and 8 from J, leaving 13 bases between them. This CDR3 is CSARSQGVYEQFF. The CDR3 DNA follows: TGCAGTGCTAGATCTCAGGGAGTATATGAGCAGTTCTTC.

This clonotype was seen more than once but under ten times. The rearrangement uses TRBV10-3 and TRBJ2-3, with a weak D call TRBD2 (6 bases). Germline assignment: CDR1 ENHRY and CDR2 SYGVKD. CDR3 length: 13 amino acids. Deletions cut 5 bases from V and 6 bases from J, with 12 bases between. The CDR3 here is CAISNGTRDTQYF. DNA for the CDR3: TGTGCCATCAGTAACGGGACTCGTGATACGCAGTATTTT.

CDR3 in amino acids: CASSERGNYEQYF. The DNA for the CDR3 is TGTGCCAGCAGCGAGAGGGGGAACTACGAGCAGTACTTC. The J gene is TRBJ2-7, the V gene TRBV7-6, with D tentatively TRBD1 (6 bases). V was shortened by 5 bases and J by 3 bases, with 11 bases between the two germline ends. The length of the CDR3 is 13 residues. Germline CDR1 is SGHVS and CDR2 is FNYEAQ.